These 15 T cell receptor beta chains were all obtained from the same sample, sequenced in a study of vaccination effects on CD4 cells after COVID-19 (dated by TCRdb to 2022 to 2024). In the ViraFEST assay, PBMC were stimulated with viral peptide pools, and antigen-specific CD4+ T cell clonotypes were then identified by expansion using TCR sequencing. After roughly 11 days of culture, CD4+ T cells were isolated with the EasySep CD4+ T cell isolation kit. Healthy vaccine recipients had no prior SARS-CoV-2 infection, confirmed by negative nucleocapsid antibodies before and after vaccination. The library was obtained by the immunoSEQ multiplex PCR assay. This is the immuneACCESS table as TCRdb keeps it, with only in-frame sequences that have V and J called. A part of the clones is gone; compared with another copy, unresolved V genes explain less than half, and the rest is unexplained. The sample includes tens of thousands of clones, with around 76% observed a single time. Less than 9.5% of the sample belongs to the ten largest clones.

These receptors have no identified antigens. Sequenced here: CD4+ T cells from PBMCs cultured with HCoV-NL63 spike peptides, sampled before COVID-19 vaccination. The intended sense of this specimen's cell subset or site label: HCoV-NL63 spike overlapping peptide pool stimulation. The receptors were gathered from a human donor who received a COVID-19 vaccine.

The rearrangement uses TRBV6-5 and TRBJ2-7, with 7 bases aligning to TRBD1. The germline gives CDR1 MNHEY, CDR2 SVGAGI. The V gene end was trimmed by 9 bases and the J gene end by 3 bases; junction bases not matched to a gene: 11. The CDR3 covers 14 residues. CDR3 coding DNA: TGTGCCAGTCCCCGGGACAGCCAACTCTACGAGCAGTACTTC. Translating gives CASPRDSQLYEQYF.

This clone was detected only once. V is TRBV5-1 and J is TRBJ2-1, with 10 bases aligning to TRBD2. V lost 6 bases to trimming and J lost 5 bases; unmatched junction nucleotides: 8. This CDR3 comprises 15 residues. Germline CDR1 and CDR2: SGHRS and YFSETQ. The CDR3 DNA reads TGCGCCAGCACCTTTACAGCGGGGGGGGACAATGAGCAGTTCTTC. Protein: CASTFTAGGDNEQFF. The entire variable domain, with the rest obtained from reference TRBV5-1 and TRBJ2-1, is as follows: KAGVTQTPRYLIKTRGQQVTLSCSPISGHRSVSWYQQTPGQGLQFLFEYFSETQRNKGNFPGRFSGRQFSNSRSEMNVSTLELGDSALYLCASTFTAGGDNEQFFGPGTRLTVL.

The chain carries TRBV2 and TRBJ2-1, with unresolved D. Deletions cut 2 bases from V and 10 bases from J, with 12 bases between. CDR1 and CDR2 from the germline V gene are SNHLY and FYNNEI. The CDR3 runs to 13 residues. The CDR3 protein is CASSERWVAEQFF. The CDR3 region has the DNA TGTGCCAGCAGTGAAAGATGGGTGGCCGAGCAGTTCTTC. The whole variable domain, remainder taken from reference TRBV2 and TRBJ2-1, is EPEVTQTPSHQVTQMGQEVILRCVPISNHLYFYWYRQILGQKVEFLVSFYNNEISEKSEIFDDQFSVERPDGSNFTLKIRSTKLEDSAMYFCASSERWVAEQFFGPGTRLTVL.

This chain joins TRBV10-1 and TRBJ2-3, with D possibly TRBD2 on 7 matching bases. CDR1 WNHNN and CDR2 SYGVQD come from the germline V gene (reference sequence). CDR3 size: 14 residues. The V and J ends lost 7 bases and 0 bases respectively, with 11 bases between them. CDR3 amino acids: CASMGGPSTDTQYF. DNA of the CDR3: TGCGCCAGCATGGGGGGGCCGAGCACAGATACGCAGTATTTT.

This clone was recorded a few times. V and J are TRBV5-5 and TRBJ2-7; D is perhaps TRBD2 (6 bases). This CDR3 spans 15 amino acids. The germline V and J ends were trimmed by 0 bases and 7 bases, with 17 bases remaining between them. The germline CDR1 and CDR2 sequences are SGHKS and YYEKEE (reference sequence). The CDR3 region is CASSLEWGELWEQYF. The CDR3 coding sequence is TGTGCCAGCAGCTTGGAGTGGGGGGAATTGTGGGAGCAGTACTTC.

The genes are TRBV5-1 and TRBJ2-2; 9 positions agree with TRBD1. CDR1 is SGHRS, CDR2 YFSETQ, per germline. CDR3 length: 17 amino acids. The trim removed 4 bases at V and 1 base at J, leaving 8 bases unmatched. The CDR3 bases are TGCGCCAGCAGCGCGAACAGGGGGCTCAGGAACACCGGGGAGCTGTTTTTT. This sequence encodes CASSANRGLRNTGELFF. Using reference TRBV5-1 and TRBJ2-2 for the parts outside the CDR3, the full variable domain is KAGVTQTPRYLIKTRGQQVTLSCSPISGHRSVSWYQQTPGQGLQFLFEYFSETQRNKGNFPGRFSGRQFSNSRSEMNVSTLELGDSALYLCASSANRGLRNTGELFFGEGSRLTVL.

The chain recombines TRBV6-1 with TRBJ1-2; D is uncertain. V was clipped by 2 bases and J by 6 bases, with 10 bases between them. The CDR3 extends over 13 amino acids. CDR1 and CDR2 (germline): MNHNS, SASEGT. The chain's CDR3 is CASSEFYSNGYTF. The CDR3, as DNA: TGTGCCAGCAGTGAATTTTACAGCAATGGCTACACCTTC.

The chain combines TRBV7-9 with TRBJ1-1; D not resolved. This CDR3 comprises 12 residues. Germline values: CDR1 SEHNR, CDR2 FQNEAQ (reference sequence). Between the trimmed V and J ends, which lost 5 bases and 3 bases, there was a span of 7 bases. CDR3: CASSGRYTEAFF. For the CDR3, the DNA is TGTGCCAGCAGCGGCAGATACACTGAAGCTTTCTTT.

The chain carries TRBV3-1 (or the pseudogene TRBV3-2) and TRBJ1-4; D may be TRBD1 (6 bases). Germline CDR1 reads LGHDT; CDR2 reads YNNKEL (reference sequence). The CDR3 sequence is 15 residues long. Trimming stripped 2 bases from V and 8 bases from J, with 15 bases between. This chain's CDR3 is CASSQRGQSSEKLFF. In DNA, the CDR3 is TGTGCCAGCAGCCAACGTGGACAGAGTAGCGAAAAACTGTTTTTT.

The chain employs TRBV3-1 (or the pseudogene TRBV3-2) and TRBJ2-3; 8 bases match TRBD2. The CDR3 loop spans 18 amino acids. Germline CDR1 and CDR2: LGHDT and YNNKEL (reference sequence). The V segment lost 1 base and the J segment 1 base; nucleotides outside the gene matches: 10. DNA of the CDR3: TGTGCCAGCAGCCAAGGGGATAGCGGGGAGTGGGGCACAGATACGCAGTATTTT. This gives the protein CASSQGDSGEWGTDTQYF.

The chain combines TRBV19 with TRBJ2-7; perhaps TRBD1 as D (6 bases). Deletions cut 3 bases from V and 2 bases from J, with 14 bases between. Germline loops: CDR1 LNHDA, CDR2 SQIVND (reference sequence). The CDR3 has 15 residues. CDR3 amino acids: CASSIGNRAPYEQYF. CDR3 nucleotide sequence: TGTGCCAGTAGTATTGGGAACAGGGCGCCCTACGAGCAGTACTTC.

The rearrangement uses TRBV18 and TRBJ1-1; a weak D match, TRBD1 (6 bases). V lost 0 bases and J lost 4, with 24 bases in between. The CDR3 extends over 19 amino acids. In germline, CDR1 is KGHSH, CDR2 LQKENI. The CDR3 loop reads CASSPPRVFAGEITTEAFF. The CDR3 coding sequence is TGTGCCAGCTCACCACCTCGGGTATTCGCAGGGGAGATAACCACTGAAGCTTTCTTT. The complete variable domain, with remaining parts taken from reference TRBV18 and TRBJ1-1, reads NAGVMQNPRHLVRRRGQEARLRCSPMKGHSHVYWYRQLPEEGLKFMVYLQKENIIDESGMPKERFSAEFPKEGPSILRIQQVVRGDSAAYFCASSPPRVFAGEITTEAFFGQGTRLTVV.

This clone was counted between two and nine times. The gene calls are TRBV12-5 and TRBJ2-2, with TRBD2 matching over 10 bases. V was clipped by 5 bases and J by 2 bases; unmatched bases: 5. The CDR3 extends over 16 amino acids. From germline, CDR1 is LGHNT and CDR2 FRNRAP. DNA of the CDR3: TGTGCTAGTGGTCAGTTAGCGGGAGGCAACACCGGGGAGCTGTTTTTT. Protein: CASGQLAGGNTGELFF.

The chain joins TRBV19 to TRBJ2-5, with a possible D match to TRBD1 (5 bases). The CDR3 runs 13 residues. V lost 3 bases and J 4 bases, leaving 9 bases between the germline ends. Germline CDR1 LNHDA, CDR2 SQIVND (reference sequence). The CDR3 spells CASSMGRAETQYF. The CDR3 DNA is TGTGCCAGTAGTATGGGCAGGGCAGAGACCCAGTACTTC.

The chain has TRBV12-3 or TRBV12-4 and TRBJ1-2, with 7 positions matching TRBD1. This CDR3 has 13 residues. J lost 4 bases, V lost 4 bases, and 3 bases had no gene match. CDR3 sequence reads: CASSWGTVYGYTF. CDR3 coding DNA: TGTGCCAGCAGTTGGGGGACAGTCTATGGCTACACCTTC.